These 15 T cell receptor beta chains originate from one sample sequenced in a study of OX40 agonist ivuxolimab in advanced cancers. TCRdb's table, derived via immunoSEQ multiplex PCR, lists solely in-frame clones and lacks some. The profile covers 20,000 to 25,000 clones, with about nine tenths appearing a single time and more than 20% taken by the ten largest. Sample: CD4+ or CD8+ T cells sorted from blood, taken in a trial of the OX40 agonist ivuxolimab. Receptor source: an adult with an advanced solid tumor such as melanoma, head and neck, liver or kidney cancer.

The J gene is TRBJ2-1, the V gene TRBV13, with D possibly TRBD1 on 6 matching bases. The CDR3 contains 13 residues. Germline assignment: CDR1 PRHDT and CDR2 FYEKMQ (reference sequence). Between the trimmed V and J ends, which lost 4 bases and 7 bases, there was a span of 11 bases. The CDR3 nucleotides read TGTGCCAGCAGCTCTAGGACAGTGAATGAGCAGTTCTTC. Protein: CASSSRTVNEQFF.

This chain links TRBV4-1 with TRBJ2-2; D is possibly TRBD1 or TRBD2 (5 bases each). Looked up from germline, CDR1 is MGHRA and CDR2 is YSYEKL. The V and J ends lost 1 base and 6 bases respectively, with 12 bases between them. CDR3 size: 15 residues. The CDR3 spells CASSQVRGRPGELFF. Here the CDR3 DNA reads TGCGCCAGCAGCCAAGTGAGGGGAAGGCCCGGGGAGCTGTTTTTT.

The J gene is TRBJ2-2, the V gene TRBV10-3; 7 positions agree with TRBD1. The junction had 9 bases not matched to a gene; V was cut back by 4 bases and J by 1 base. The CDR3 is 17 amino acids. Germline CDR1 ENHRY, CDR2 SYGVKD. CDR3 nucleotides: TGTGCCATCAGTGGGCACGAAGGGGGCCTGAACACCGGGGAGCTGTTTTTT. Translating it yields CAISGHEGGLNTGELFF.

V is TRBV7-2 and J is TRBJ1-5; D unclear. Germline-derived CDR1 and CDR2 are SGHTA and FQGNSA. The CDR3 spans 13 residues. V dropped 1 base and J dropped 6 bases, with 7 bases sitting between them. CDR3 region: CASSLGGSQPQHF. Here the CDR3 DNA reads TGTGCCAGCAGCTTAGGTGGGAGTCAGCCCCAGCATTTT.

The gene calls are TRBV11-1 and TRBJ2-3; TRBD2 aligns across 11 bases. Germline assignment: CDR1 SGHAT and CDR2 FQDESV (reference sequence). V shed 3 bases, J shed 3 bases, and the junction held 11 bases outside the gene matches. The CDR3 contains 18 residues. For the CDR3, the DNA is TGTGCCAGCAGCTTCCAACTAGCGGGAGCTGTTGAGACAGATACGCAGTATTTT. As protein: CASSFQLAGAVETDTQYF.

The chain recombines TRBV2 with TRBJ1-1, with no clear D. The CDR3 loop spans 10 amino acids. V lost 7 bases, J lost 8 bases, and 8 bases lay in between. CDR1 and CDR2 from the germline V gene are SNHLY and FYNNEI. The CDR3 DNA reads TGTGCCAGCAATACGAGGGAAGCTTTCTTT. This sequence encodes CASNTREAFF.

This chain links TRBV7-2 with TRBJ2-7, with 7 bases that match TRBD2. Germline V gene lookup returns CDR1 SGHTA and CDR2 FQGNSA. V dropped 4 bases and J dropped 6; count of bases not matched to a gene: 6. The CDR3 consists of 13 residues. The CDR3, as DNA: TGTGCCAGCAGCTCTAGCGGTTGGACCGAGCAGTACTTC. Residues: CASSSSGWTEQYF.

The chain combines TRBV6-5 with TRBJ1-3; TRBD1 is a possible D gene (6 bases). CDR1 and CDR2 from the germline V gene are MNHEY and SVGAGI. There are 16 residues in the CDR3. Trimming shortened V by 4 bases and J by 0 bases, and 13 bases separated the two germline ends. CDR3 amino acids: CASSSPGHHSGNTIYF. The CDR3 bases are TGTGCCAGCAGTTCTCCGGGACACCACTCTGGAAACACCATATATTTT.

The V gene is TRBV7-2, the J gene TRBJ2-2; D perhaps matches TRBD1 (5 bases). The CDR3 sequence is 15 residues long. CDR1 and CDR2 from the germline V gene are SGHTA and FQGNSA. V was cut by 1 base and J by 2 bases, with 8 bases left in between. The CDR3 here is CASSLGQINTGELFF. The CDR3, as DNA: TGTGCCAGCAGCTTAGGACAGATTAACACCGGGGAGCTGTTTTTT.

V usage is TRBV4-2 and J usage is TRBJ2-1, with 8 nucleotides matching TRBD2. CDR1 and CDR2 from the germline V gene are LGHNA and YNFKEQ. The length of the CDR3 is 17 residues. The V segment lost 4 bases and the J segment 5 bases; nucleotides outside the gene matches: 13. CDR3 nucleotide sequence: TGTGCCAGCAGCCCTCGGGAGGGAGGGTTTGGCAACAATGAGCAGTTCTTC. Encoded protein: CASSPREGGFGNNEQFF.

The gene calls are TRBV7-9 and TRBJ2-3, with no clear D. The CDR3 spans 15 residues. V was clipped by 4 bases and J by 6 bases, with 17 bases between them. Germline loops: CDR1 SEHNR, CDR2 FQNEAQ (reference sequence). The CDR3 reads CASSSPSSVFDTQYF. The DNA of the CDR3 is TGTGCCAGCAGCTCCCCCTCTTCAGTATTCGATACGCAGTATTTT. The full variable domain, completed using reference TRBV7-9 and TRBJ2-3, is DTGVSQNPRHKITKRGQNVTFRCDPISEHNRLYWYRQTLGQGPEFLTYFQNEAQLEKSRLLSDRFSAERPKGSFSTLEIQRTEQGDSAMYLCASSSPSSVFDTQYFGPGTRLTVL.

The J gene is TRBJ2-1, the V gene TRBV7-9, with TRBD2 as a possible D gene (6 bases). Deletions cut 2 bases from V and 6 bases from J, with 17 bases between. Per the germline V gene, CDR1 is SEHNR and CDR2 is FQNEAQ (reference sequence). The CDR3 covers 16 residues. The CDR3 region is CASSLSPGWEVNEQFF. The CDR3 DNA reads TGTGCCAGCAGCTTATCTCCGGGATGGGAGGTCAATGAGCAGTTCTTC. The full variable domain, with the rest looked up from reference TRBV7-9 and TRBJ2-1, is DTGVSQNPRHKITKRGQNVTFRCDPISEHNRLYWYRQTLGQGPEFLTYFQNEAQLEKSRLLSDRFSAERPKGSFSTLEIQRTEQGDSAMYLCASSLSPGWEVNEQFFGPGTRLTVL.

V gene TRBV18 combines with J gene TRBJ1-2; no clear D. The germline V gene encodes CDR1 KGHSH and CDR2 LQKENI. This CDR3 is built from 14 residues. V was trimmed by 2 bases and J by 5 bases, leaving 12 bases between them. CDR3 nucleotide sequence: TGTGCCAGCTCACCAATTTCAGTGAGGTATGGCTACACCTTC. Its translation is CASSPISVRYGYTF. The whole variable domain, remainder taken from reference TRBV18 and TRBJ1-2, is NAGVMQNPRHLVRRRGQEARLRCSPMKGHSHVYWYRQLPEEGLKFMVYLQKENIIDESGMPKERFSAEFPKEGPSILRIQQVVRGDSAAYFCASSPISVRYGYTFGSGTRLTVV.

This clone was detected only once. V usage is TRBV30 and J usage is TRBJ2-2; a weak D match, TRBD1 (6 bases). This CDR3 contains 13 residues. With 2 bases removed from V and 6 bases from J, the gap between germline ends came to 10 bases. Per germline, CDR1 GTSNPN and CDR2 SVGIG (reference sequence). CDR3 in DNA: TGTGCCTGGAGTAGGGGACAACCCGGGGAGCTGTTTTTT. Translating it yields CAWSRGQPGELFF. The full variable domain, rest sourced from reference TRBV30 and TRBJ2-2, is SQTIHQWPATLVQPVGSPLSLECTVEGTSNPNLYWYRQAAGRGLQLLFYSVGIGQISSEVPQNLSASRPQDRQFILSSKKLLLSDSGFYLCAWSRGQPGELFFGEGSRLTVL.

J is TRBJ2-2 and V is TRBV27, with D possibly TRBD2 on 5 matching bases. Trimming took off 3 bases at V and 8 bases at J, with 7 bases between the two ends. Germline CDR1 reads MNHEY; CDR2 reads SMNVEV (reference sequence). There are 12 residues in the CDR3. The chain's CDR3 is CASSFPGGELFF. The CDR3 bases are TGTGCCAGCAGTTTCCCGGGGGGGGAGCTGTTTTTT.